This TCR beta chain was captured by sequencing in a study of T cells in narcolepsy. Background on the study: Enrolled donors included narcolepsy type 1 or type 2 patients and healthy controls.

General study findings and limits: Some memory CD4+ repertoires had no autoreactive clone sequences. Same-patient CSF and blood CD4+ T cell clonotypes included HCRT-specific and TRIB2-specific autoreactive ones. Healthy controls reportedly lacked the autoreactive clonotypes serially found in patients' blood.

Sequencing used immunoSEQ multiplex PCR; TCRdb keeps in-frame clones, though not all of them. The profile covers 20,000 to 30,000 clones, with 81% appearing a single time and around 0.98% taken by the ten largest. The germline V and J ends were trimmed by 0 bases and 5 bases, with 5 bases remaining between them. CDR1 MNHNS and CDR2 SASEGT come from the germline V gene. The CDR3 is 13 amino acids. Note on this clone: Antigen unknown.

The chain links TRBV6-1 to TRBJ1-5, with D hard to call. The sequence came from a human donor in good health. Sequenced input: memory (CD45RA-) CD4+ T cells from blood. DNA for the CDR3: TGTGCCAGCAGTGAAGCTTTCGATCAGCCCCAGCATTTT. Its translation is CASSEAFDQPQHF.